The TCR beta chain under discussion was sequenced for a study of T cell repertoires in cytomegalovirus infection. Each CDR3 protein is one row after TCRdb ran MiXCR on the reads. The sample yields 110,000 to 150,000 distinct CDR3 sequences, roughly 6% seen once. This clonotype came up many times. Trimming at V came to 6 bases and at J to 12 bases, leaving 14 bases not matched to a gene. The CDR3 runs 15 residues. The germline V gene encodes CDR1 SGHVS and CDR2 FQNEAQ. This clonotype originated in a human donor in good health (CMV status not recorded). Some clones in this sample may be carry-over from other donors' samples. The rearrangement uses TRBV7-8 and TRBJ2-1; 10 positions match TRBD1. What was sequenced was PBMCs. The CDR3 here is CASRGSGTGAVGQFF. The CDR3 coding sequence is TGTGCCAGCAGAGGTTCCGGGACAGGGGCTGTGGGGCAGTTCTTC.